These T cell receptor beta chains were read from a single sample in a study of cytomegalovirus exposure and HLA in healthy donors. Measured with immunoSEQ multiplex PCR; TCRdb has only the in-frame clones, and not every one. The top ten clones hold 1% of a sample with about 130,000 clones, more than 80% of them seen once. Material: PBMCs. Receptors originate from a man aged 35-49 years in good health and CMV-seronegative. CDR3s include the opening cysteine and the closing phenylalanine or tryptophan. The order of the fields is V gene, D gene, J gene, clone size, CDR3 DNA, CDR3 protein. A D gene is named only where the DNA matches it firmly. Rows may omit the clone size; those that give it use once, few, many or a size class.

V: TRBV6-5
D: NA
J: TRBJ1-2
size: NA
DNA: TGTGCCAGCAGAGGACAGTTTAGCTATGGCTACACCTTC
CDR3: CASRGQFSYGYTF

V: TRBV11-2
D: TRBD1
J: TRBJ1-4
size: few
DNA: TGTGCCAGCAGCTTAGGGACAGGTCCGGGTGAAAAACTGTTTTTT
CDR3: CASSLGTGPGEKLFF

V: TRBV2
D: NA
J: TRBJ1-1
size: once
DNA: TGTGCCAGCAATACTTTATGGAGCACTGAAGCTTTCTTT
CDR3: CASNTLWSTEAFF

V: TRBV6-5
D: TRBD1
J: TRBJ1-6
size: NA
DNA: TGTGCCAGCAGTTACGCGGGACAGTATAATTCACCCCTCCACTTT
CDR3: CASSYAGQYNSPLHF

V: TRBV6-6
D: TRBD1
J: TRBJ1-2
size: once
DNA: TGTGCCAGCCACGGGACAGGGCTTATCTATGGCTACACCTTC
CDR3: CASHGTGLIYGYTF

V: TRBV7-2
D: NA
J: TRBJ1-5
size: NA
DNA: TGTGCCAGCAGCCCGGGGGTAGGGGTTGGTGCTGGTAATCAGCCCCAGCATTTT
CDR3: CASSPGVGVGAGNQPQHF

V: TRBV5-1
D: NA
J: TRBJ1-4
size: few
DNA: TGCGCCAGCAGCTTGATCGGGGCAACTAATGAAAAACTGTTTTTT
CDR3: CASSLIGATNEKLFF

V: TRBV5-6
D: TRBD1
J: TRBJ2-3
size: once
DNA: TGTGCCAGCAGCTTCGGGACAGGTACAGATACGCAGTATTTT
CDR3: CASSFGTGTDTQYF

V: TRBV4-1
D: TRBD2
J: TRBJ2-3
size: NA
DNA: TGCGCCAGCAGCCAAGAAAAGCTAGCGGGCCTCCCAGATACGCAGTATTTT
CDR3: CASSQEKLAGLPDTQYF

V: TRBV7-2
D: TRBD1
J: TRBJ1-2
size: few
DNA: TGTGCCAGCAGCTTCGTCGAAGGGACAGGGGGAGGCTACACCTTC
CDR3: CASSFVEGTGGGYTF

V: TRBV15
D: NA
J: TRBJ2-7
size: NA
DNA: TGTGCCACCCGGTCAGCGAACTCCTACGAGCAGTACTTC
CDR3: CATRSANSYEQYF

V: TRBV29-1
D: NA
J: TRBJ2-7
size: NA
DNA: TGCAGCGTTAGTCCCGGAGGCGGTGGCGAGCAGTACTTC
CDR3: CSVSPGGGGEQYF

V: TRBV5-1
D: NA
J: TRBJ1-4
size: NA
DNA: TGCGCCAGCAGCTACCAGGGAAGTGGTAATGAAAAACTGTTTTTT
CDR3: CASSYQGSGNEKLFF

V: TRBV19
D: NA
J: TRBJ1-4
size: NA
DNA: TGTGCCAGTAGACCAGGGTTGGCTAATGAAAAACTGTTTTTT
CDR3: CASRPGLANEKLFF

V: TRBV5-1
D: NA
J: TRBJ2-7
size: NA
DNA: TGCGCCAGCTCGACTAGATACCAGGCGGGGTCCTACGAGCAGTACTTC
CDR3: CASSTRYQAGSYEQYF

V: TRBV5-1
D: TRBD1
J: TRBJ1-1
size: NA
DNA: TGCGCCAGCAGTCTCCAGGCCGTGACAGGGGAAGTGGGGAACACTGAAGCTTTCTTT
CDR3: CASSLQAVTGEVGNTEAFF

V: TRBV4-1
D: TRBD2
J: TRBJ2-3
size: NA
DNA: TGCGCCAGCAGCCAAGAATTTCTAGCGGGAGGGGCAGATACGCAGTATTTT
CDR3: CASSQEFLAGGADTQYF

V: TRBV10-3
D: NA
J: TRBJ2-3
size: NA
DNA: TGTGCCATCAGTGGCCGCGGGGTGGGCACAGATACGCAGTATTTT
CDR3: CAISGRGVGTDTQYF

V: TRBV2
D: TRBD1
J: TRBJ1-2
size: NA
DNA: TGTGCCAGCAGTGAGGACAGGGGTCCCTATGGCTACACCTTC
CDR3: CASSEDRGPYGYTF

V: TRBV7-9
D: NA
J: TRBJ2-7
size: NA
DNA: TGTGCGGCCGGGAGAGACTCCTACGAGCAGTACTTC
CDR3: CAAGRDSYEQYF

V: TRBV4-1
D: NA
J: TRBJ1-2
size: NA
DNA: TGCGCCAGCAGCCAAGATGGCGTAGGGGTAGGATATGGCTACACCTTC
CDR3: CASSQDGVGVGYGYTF

V: TRBV28
D: TRBD1
J: TRBJ1-4
size: NA
DNA: TGTGCCAGCAGTCCAGGGGGTGCTAATGAAAAACTGTTTTTT
CDR3: CASSPGGANEKLFF

V: TRBV5-8
D: TRBD1
J: TRBJ1-6
size: once
DNA: TGTGCCAGCAGCCCAAAACAGGGGGCACGTTCACCCCTCCACTTT
CDR3: CASSPKQGARSPLHF

V: TRBV19
D: TRBD1
J: TRBJ2-3
size: once
DNA: TGTGCCAGTTCCTCCGGGACAGACACAGATACGCAGTATTTT
CDR3: CASSSGTDTDTQYF

V: TRBV5-1
D: NA
J: TRBJ1-5
size: NA
DNA: TGCGCCAGCAGCTCGGGGACGGGGGAACAGCCCCAGCATTTT
CDR3: CASSSGTGEQPQHF

V: TRBV6-5
D: NA
J: TRBJ1-3
size: NA
DNA: TGTGCCAGCAGTCAAGGACAGAGCTCTGGAAACACCATATATTTT
CDR3: CASSQGQSSGNTIYF

V: TRBV5-1
D: TRBD1
J: TRBJ2-1
size: NA
DNA: TGCGCCAGCAGTATCCGGGACAGGGGTGAGCAGTTCTTC
CDR3: CASSIRDRGEQFF

V: TRBV5-1
D: NA
J: TRBJ2-7
size: NA
DNA: TGCGCCAGCAGCTTGTTTAGGGGTAGCTACGAGCAGTACTTC
CDR3: CASSLFRGSYEQYF

V: TRBV28
D: TRBD1
J: TRBJ1-1
size: NA
DNA: TGTGCCAGCAGTCAACTACAGGGGGCGCACACTGAAGCTTTCTTT
CDR3: CASSQLQGAHTEAFF

V: TRBV5-1
D: NA
J: TRBJ1-1
size: NA
DNA: TGCGCCAGCAGCTTGAGGACACAGAACACTGAAGCTTTCTTT
CDR3: CASSLRTQNTEAFF

V: TRBV5-6
D: TRBD1
J: TRBJ2-7
size: NA
DNA: TGTGCCAGCAGCTACCGGACAGGGTTCAACGAGCAGTACTTC
CDR3: CASSYRTGFNEQYF

V: TRBV5-4
D: TRBD1
J: TRBJ2-5
size: NA
DNA: TGTGCCAGCAGCGTAGGGGGCGGGGAGACCCAGTACTTC
CDR3: CASSVGGGETQYF

V: TRBV2
D: NA
J: TRBJ1-2
size: NA
DNA: TGTGCCAGCAGTGATTGGGGGCACTATGGCTACACCTTC
CDR3: CASSDWGHYGYTF

V: TRBV4-2
D: TRBD2
J: TRBJ2-1
size: NA
DNA: TGTGCCAGCAGCCAAGAGATTCGGGCTAGCGGGAGTGATGAGCAGTTCTTC
CDR3: CASSQEIRASGSDEQFF

V: TRBV30
D: NA
J: TRBJ1-5
size: few
DNA: TGTGCCTGGAGCTCAGGGGAACACAATCAGCCCCAGCATTTT
CDR3: CAWSSGEHNQPQHF

V: TRBV27
D: NA
J: TRBJ1-2
size: NA
DNA: TGTGCCAGCAGTTTTAGAGGTGATGGCTACACCTTC
CDR3: CASSFRGDGYTF

V: TRBV6-6
D: NA
J: TRBJ1-1
size: NA
DNA: TGTGCCAGCAGTATACGTCCCGGGCCGAGGAGGACTGAAGCTTTCTTT
CDR3: CASSIRPGPRRTEAFF